Presented here are 7 T cell receptor beta chains from one specimen sequenced in a study of blood T cell repertoires in COVID-19. Repertoires were generated with immunoSEQ multiplex PCR, while TCRdb's copy carries only in-frame clones and drops some. In the table there are about 110,000 clones, around 80% of which are singletons. Input material: peripheral blood. The receptors shown here come from a woman aged 80 or over with acute or convalescent COVID-19.

In its sample, this clone was seen a few times. The chain links TRBV7-2 to TRBJ2-2; 9 positions match TRBD1. The germline V gene encodes CDR1 SGHTA and CDR2 FQGNSA. V gave up 6 bases and J gave up 7 bases; unmatched junction bases: 12. This CDR3 has 16 amino acids. CDR3 amino acids: CASRTGTGIFGGELFF. The CDR3 nucleotides are TGTGCCAGCAGAACCGGGACAGGGATTTTCGGCGGGGAGCTGTTTTTT.

The chain recombines TRBV19 with TRBJ1-5; tentatively, D is TRBD1 (6 bases). Trimming pared 6 bases from V and 7 bases from J, leaving 13 bases between. The CDR3 consists of 13 residues. CDR1 is LNHDA and CDR2 is SQIVND in the germline V gene (reference sequence). This CDR3 reads CASSAGEIQPQHF. In nucleotides, the CDR3 is TGTGCCAGTAGCGCAGGGGAAATCCAGCCCCAGCATTTT.

CDR3 in amino acids: CASSPRHGGNQPQHF. The CDR3 DNA reads TGTGCCAGTAGTCCACGACACGGCGGCAATCAGCCCCAGCATTTT. The chain carries TRBV19 and TRBJ1-5; D remains ambiguous. CDR1 is LNHDA, CDR2 SQIVND, per germline (reference sequence). This CDR3 is 15 amino acids long. V lost 5 bases, J lost 2 bases, and 13 bases lay in between.

The V and J genes are TRBV11-2 and TRBJ2-7; 9 positions agree with TRBD1. Trimming took 4 bases from V and 9 from J; bases not matched to a gene: 4. The CDR3 contains 12 residues. Germline CDR1 SGHAT, CDR2 FQNNGV. Written as DNA, the CDR3 is TGTGCCAGCAGCTGGGGACAGGGAACGCAGTACTTC. It codes for CASSWGQGTQYF.

The CDR3 region has the DNA TGTGCCAGCAGCCAAGTATCCGACGAGGGGGCCGTCGCTGGCTACACCTTC. As protein: CASSQVSDEGAVAGYTF. V and J are TRBV4-2 and TRBJ1-2; 7 bases match TRBD1. Trimming removed 1 base from V and 7 bases from J; junction bases left unmatched: 15. CDR1 is LGHNA, CDR2 YNFKEQ, per germline. The CDR3 loop spans 17 amino acids.

V usage is TRBV18 and J usage is TRBJ2-5; TRBD1 matches at 8 bases. The CDR3 consists of 15 residues. CDR1 and CDR2 from the germline V gene are KGHSH and LQKENI. Germline trimming cut 5 bases from V and 4 bases from J; bases unmatched to any gene: 9. The CDR3 reads CASSSRTGYGETQYF. CDR3 in DNA: TGTGCCAGCTCATCACGGACAGGGTATGGAGAGACCCAGTACTTC.

The chain links TRBV3-1 (or the pseudogene TRBV3-2) to TRBJ1-2; possibly TRBD1 for D (6 bases). The length of the CDR3 is 15 residues. Per germline, CDR1 LGHDT and CDR2 YNNKEL (reference sequence). Trimming pared 4 bases from V and 4 bases from J, leaving 16 bases between. CDR3 nucleotides: TGTGCCAGCAGCCTCAGTTTACAGGGAACCTATGGCTACACCTTC. Amino acids: CASSLSLQGTYGYTF.